The clone carrying this T cell receptor (beta chain) was picked up a small number of times. Trimming removed 3 bases from V and 8 bases from J, with 14 bases in between. There are 14 residues in the CDR3. The germline gives CDR1 MDHEN, CDR2 SYDVKM. RNA was isolated and reverse transcribed to cDNA, the sequencing template. Data came from immunoSEQ multiplex PCR; TCRdb stores just in-frame clones and leaves some out. The sample carries some 180,000 clones, roughly 50% recorded once. This entry comes from a study of CD8+ T cells in alopecia areata. Treatment denoted: oral pan-JAK inhibitor, 5-10 mg twice daily.

This clonotype originated in a human donor with alopecia areata. The source material was CD8+ T cells sorted from blood, sampled at week 24, from a patient treated with tofacitinib. This chain connects TRBV28 to TRBJ2-1; D is possibly TRBD2 (5 bases). The CDR3 DNA reads TGTGCCAGCAGTTTGACTTCGGAAGCGGATGAGCAGTTCTTC. This sequence encodes CASSLTSEADEQFF.